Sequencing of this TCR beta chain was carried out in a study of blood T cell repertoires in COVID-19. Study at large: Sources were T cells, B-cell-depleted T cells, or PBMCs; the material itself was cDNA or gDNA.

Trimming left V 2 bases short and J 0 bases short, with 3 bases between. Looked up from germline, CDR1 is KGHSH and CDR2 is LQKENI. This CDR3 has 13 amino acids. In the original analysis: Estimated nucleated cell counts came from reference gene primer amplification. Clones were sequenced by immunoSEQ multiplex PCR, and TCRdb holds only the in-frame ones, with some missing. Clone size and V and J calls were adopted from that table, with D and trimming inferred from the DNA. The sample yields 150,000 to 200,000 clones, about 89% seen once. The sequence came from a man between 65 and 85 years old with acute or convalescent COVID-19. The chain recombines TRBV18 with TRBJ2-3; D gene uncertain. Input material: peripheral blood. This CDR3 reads CASSPASTDTQYF. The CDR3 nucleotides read TGTGCCAGCTCACCAGCGAGCACAGATACGCAGTATTTT.